Below are 6 T cell receptor beta chains sequenced from a single sample in a study of T cell repertoires in cytomegalovirus infection. The antigens of these receptors remain unknown. From the reads, TCRdb called clonotypes with MiXCR, one entry per CDR3 protein. The table records roughly 120,000 distinct CDR3 sequences, 32% of them present only once. Sequencing was performed on CD8+ T cells from cultured PBMCs, taken from culture after CMV antigen stimulation. These receptors originate from a human donor in good health (CMV status not recorded). Some clones in this sample may be carry-over from other donors' samples.

This clonotype has ten or more counts. Mismatch with germline at one junction end may stem from a read error. V usage is TRBV6-1 and J usage is TRBJ1-4, with unresolved D. CDR3 size: 15 residues. From germline, CDR1 is MNHNS and CDR2 SASEGT. In DNA, the CDR3 is TGTGCCAGCAGTGCCCCTCTCTACTCTCAGCGCAGCAGCGTTTTT. This sequence encodes CASSAPLYSQRSSVF.

CDR3 sequence reads: CASSFSGQGTSYEQYF. The CDR3 DNA follows: TGCGCCAGCAGCTTCAGCGGACAGGGAACCTCCTACGAGCAGTACTTC. The genes are TRBV5-1 and TRBJ2-7, with 8 bases aligning to TRBD1. The V gene's germline CDR1 is SGHRS and CDR2 YFSETQ. Unmatched junction bases numbered 7, after V lost 2 bases and J lost 0 bases. The CDR3 covers 16 residues.

This clonotype has at least ten counts. The chain recombines TRBV5-6 with TRBJ2-4, with unresolved D. This CDR3 region has 13 residues. Germline V gene data show CDR1 as SGHDT and CDR2 as YYEEEE. Trimming shortened V by 2 bases and J by 6 bases, and 9 bases separated the two germline ends. The CDR3 loop is CASSLGSANIQYF. The CDR3 DNA reads as TGTGCCAGCAGCTTAGGGTCAGCAAACATTCAGTACTTC.

This clonotype came up many times. The chain is built from TRBV6-1 and TRBJ1-1, with TRBD1 matching 11 bases. The V gene end was trimmed by 6 bases and the J gene end by 4 bases; junction bases not matched to a gene: 13. The germline V gene has CDR1 MNHNS and CDR2 SASEGT. The CDR3 sequence is 17 residues long. CDR3 in amino acids: CASSEPGQGVRGTEAFF. The CDR3 region has the DNA TGTGCCAGCAGCGAACCGGGACAGGGGGTGAGAGGCACTGAAGCTTTCTTT.

The table lists this clonotype with a few counts. The chain has TRBV7-9 and TRBJ1-1; 9 bases line up with TRBD1. The germline V gene has CDR1 SEHNR and CDR2 FQNEAQ (reference sequence). The CDR3 runs 15 residues. The ends lost 6 bases at V and 4 bases at J; junction bases unmatched: 9. CDR3 amino acids: CASSSTNRGLTEAFF. DNA of the CDR3: TGTGCCAGCAGTTCAACCAACAGGGGGCTCACTGAAGCTTTCTTT. The full variable domain, in which reference TRBV7-9 and TRBJ1-1 provide the parts outside the CDR3, is DTGVSQNPRHKITKRGQNVTFRCDPISEHNRLYWYRQTLGQGPEFLTYFQNEAQLEKSRLLSDRFSAERPKGSFSTLEIQRTEQGDSAMYLCASSSTNRGLTEAFFGQGTRLTVV.

This clonotype has a handful of counts. The chain links TRBV6-1 to TRBJ2-1; tentatively, D is TRBD1 (6 bases). The CDR3 is 16 amino acids. Between the trimmed V and J ends, which lost 2 bases and 4 bases, there was a span of 15 bases. CDR1 is MNHNS, CDR2 SASEGT, per germline. In DNA form, the CDR3 reads TGTGCCAGCAGTGAAATGCAGGGGCAATTGTACAATGAGCAGTTCTTC. Amino acid sequence: CASSEMQGQLYNEQFF.